This passage covers 29 T cell receptor beta chains from one sample sequenced in a study of blood T cell repertoires in COVID-19. Sequenced by immunoSEQ multiplex PCR; TCRdb stores in-frame clones only, minus some. The sample has 300,000 or so clones, roughly nine tenths seen once. Sequenced sample: peripheral blood. These receptor sequences come from a woman between 25 and 40 years old with COVID-19, enrolled during active disease.

V gene TRBV28 combines with J gene TRBJ2-2, with 12 positions matching TRBD2. This CDR3 has 18 amino acids. Germline CDR1 MDHEN, CDR2 SYDVKM. V was pared by 6 bases and J by 0 bases, with 8 bases of the junction left unmatched. In DNA form, the CDR3 reads TGTGCCAGCAGCCCTCGTCGGACTAGCGGGACGAACACCGGGGAGCTGTTTTTT. Translation: CASSPRRTSGTNTGELFF.

The chain carries TRBV28 and TRBJ2-3, with D possibly TRBD2 on 6 matching bases. This CDR3 contains 14 residues. Germline CDR1 reads MDHEN; CDR2 reads SYDVKM. The CDR3 DNA is TGTGCTTTCAGCGAGGGAGGTCTCACAGATACGCAGTATTTT. Protein sequence: CAFSEGGLTDTQYF.

This chain connects TRBV19 to TRBJ1-2; D gene unclear. This CDR3 contains 14 residues. Trimming removed 3 bases from V and 0 bases from J, with 8 bases in between. The germline V gene encodes CDR1 LNHDA and CDR2 SQIVND (reference sequence). The chain's CDR3 is CASSINPANYGYTF. The CDR3, as DNA: TGTGCCAGTAGTATTAATCCAGCTAACTATGGCTACACCTTC.

CDR3 nucleotide sequence: TGCGCCACTCCACGGGACAGGGCTGGGAATCAGCCCCAGCATTTT. Encoded protein: CATPRDRAGNQPQHF. The genes are TRBV10-1 and TRBJ1-5; 9 bases are a match to TRBD1. Germline V gene lookup returns CDR1 WNHNN and CDR2 SYGVQD (reference sequence). V was pared by 10 bases and J by 4 bases, with 11 bases of the junction left unmatched. This CDR3 spans 15 amino acids.

This clone was detected only once. The chain joins TRBV11-1 to TRBJ2-5, with D possibly TRBD2 on 6 matching bases. The V end was cut by 3 bases, the J end by 3 bases, with 11 bases between. Germline-derived CDR1 and CDR2 are SGHAT and FQDESV (reference sequence). This CDR3 region has 14 residues. DNA for the CDR3: TGTGCCAGCAGCTTGTTTGGAGGGGAAGAGACCCAGTACTTC. Protein: CASSLFGGEETQYF.

The rearrangement uses TRBV5-6 and TRBJ2-5, with 8 nucleotides matching TRBD1. V lost 5 bases to trimming and J lost 4 bases; unmatched junction nucleotides: 13. CDR3 size: 16 residues. CDR1 is SGHDT, CDR2 YYEEEE, per germline. The CDR3 nucleotides read TGTGCCAGCAGTCTGTCCGGGACAGGAGGGGGAGAGACCCAGTACTTC. The encoded protein is CASSLSGTGGGETQYF.

The chain's CDR3 is CASSPPLGSGNTIYF. The CDR3 nucleotides read TGTGCCAGCTCACCACCCCTCGGCTCTGGAAACACCATATATTTT. The chain has TRBV18 and TRBJ1-3; D is undetermined. This CDR3 has 15 amino acids. V was cut by 0 bases and J by 0 bases, with 6 bases left in between. Germline values: CDR1 KGHSH, CDR2 LQKENI.

The chain combines TRBV4-2 with TRBJ1-1; 7 bases align to TRBD1. CDR1 LGHNA and CDR2 YNFKEQ come from the germline V gene. V gave up 4 bases and J gave up 3 bases; unmatched junction bases: 14. This CDR3 is 17 amino acids long. The CDR3 nucleotides read TGTGCCAGCAGCCCCCTAGGGCAGGGGGGCGAGGACACTGAAGCTTTCTTT. It translates to CASSPLGQGGEDTEAFF.

This chain links TRBV3-1 (or the pseudogene TRBV3-2) with TRBJ2-3; D is ambiguous. The CDR3 extends over 14 amino acids. With 4 bases removed from V and 2 bases from J, the gap between germline ends came to 10 bases. CDR1 is LGHDT, CDR2 YNNKEL, per germline (reference sequence). In DNA form, the CDR3 reads TGTGCCAGCAGCCGATCGGTAACCACAGATACGCAGTATTTT. It specifies CASSRSVTTDTQYF.

V gene TRBV2 combines with J gene TRBJ2-5; no definite D call. CDR1 and CDR2 (germline): SNHLY, FYNNEI. Trimming shortened V by 4 bases and J by 1 base, and 16 bases separated the two germline ends. This CDR3 comprises 16 residues. For the CDR3, the DNA is TGTGCCAGCAGTGTGGCGACACAAGATTTCCAAGAGACCCAGTACTTC. The encoded protein is CASSVATQDFQETQYF.

The chain joins TRBV27 to TRBJ2-7; TRBD1 might be the D (6 bases). V shed 5 bases and J shed 4 bases, with 6 bases lying between them. The CDR3 is made up of 11 amino acids. The germline V gene has CDR1 MNHEY and CDR2 SMNVEV (reference sequence). The CDR3 DNA reads TGTGCCAGCAGTACAGGGTACGAGCAGTACTTC. Encoded protein: CASSTGYEQYF.

Regarding this clone: Given a much more abundant clone one base away, this may be a read error. The J gene is TRBJ1-3, the V gene TRBV2; D is unclear. The CDR3 contains 13 residues. V lost 6 bases and J 0 bases, leaving 6 bases between the germline ends. CDR1 and CDR2 from the germline V gene are SNHLY and FYNNEI. The DNA of the CDR3 is TGTGCCAGCAGCGCAGACTCTGGAAACACCATATATTTT. Protein: CASSADSGNTIYF. Drawing the rest from reference TRBV2 and TRBJ1-3, the complete variable domain is EPEVTQTPSHQVTQMGQEVILRCVPISNHLYFYWYRQILGQKVEFLVSFYNNEISEKSEIFDDQFSVERPDGSNFTLKIRSTKLEDSAMYFCASSADSGNTIYFGEGSWLTVV.

This clone occurred a few times. J is TRBJ1-2 and V is TRBV20-1; a possible D gene is TRBD1 (5 bases). Per germline, CDR1 DFQATT and CDR2 SNEGSKA (reference sequence). V lost 3 bases to trimming and J lost 1 base, with 12 bases between them. CDR3 size: 14 residues. DNA of the CDR3: TGCAGTGCTAGTCAGGGCGGGAGTAACTATGGCTACACCTTC. This encodes CSASQGGSNYGYTF.

This chain connects TRBV12-3 or TRBV12-4 to TRBJ2-5; maybe TRBD1 (6 bases). The CDR3 totals 13 residues. The V end was cut by 7 bases, the J end by 4 bases, with 13 bases between. In DNA, the CDR3 is TGTGCCAGCACCTCGCAGGGGAGAGAGACCCAGTACTTC. Protein sequence: CASTSQGRETQYF.

The V call is TRBV19, the J call TRBJ1-1; TRBD1 matches at 7 bases. The CDR3 contains 14 residues. Per germline, CDR1 LNHDA and CDR2 SQIVND (reference sequence). V lost 4 bases to trimming and J lost 0 bases; unmatched junction nucleotides: 2. The CDR3 spells CASSNRGLNTEAFF. CDR3 in DNA: TGTGCCAGTAGTAACAGGGGCCTGAACACTGAAGCTTTCTTT.

On this clone: Other DNA variants within this sample encode the same CDR3. The CDR3 loop reads CASSLGPSYEQYF. The DNA of the CDR3 is TGTGCCAGCAGTTTAGGCCCTTCCTACGAGCAGTACTTC. The chain employs TRBV27 and TRBJ2-7; D ambiguous. Trimming cost V 2 bases and J 1 base, with 6 bases left between them. Germline V lookup: CDR1 MNHEY, CDR2 SMNVEV (reference sequence). This CDR3 contains 13 residues.

The gene calls are TRBV2 and TRBJ1-6, with D possibly TRBD1 on 6 matching bases. CDR3 length equals 17 residues. Trimming cost V 6 bases and J 1 base, with 16 bases left between them. Germline CDR1 reads SNHLY; CDR2 reads FYNNEI. The CDR3 loop is CASSRQELRSYNSPLHF. CDR3 bases: TGTGCCAGCAGCCGACAGGAGCTTAGGTCCTATAATTCACCCCTCCACTTT.

J is TRBJ1-1 and V is TRBV13, with a tentative D call TRBD1 (5 bases). Germline V gene data show CDR1 as PRHDT and CDR2 as FYEKMQ (reference sequence). The germline V and J ends were trimmed by 3 bases and 0 bases, with 14 bases remaining between them. This CDR3 spans 16 amino acids. The CDR3 DNA follows: TGTGCCAGCAGCTTCCACGCAGGGACTCTGAACACTGAAGCTTTCTTT. This codes for CASSFHAGTLNTEAFF.

The chain couples TRBV4-1 to TRBJ1-1; maybe TRBD1 (6 bases). This CDR3 is built from 15 residues. Germline V gives CDR1 MGHRA, CDR2 YSYEKL. Trimming took 2 bases from V and 5 from J, leaving 15 bases between them. The CDR3 loop is CASSQIPTGGTEAFF. The CDR3, as DNA: TGCGCCAGCAGCCAAATTCCGACAGGAGGAACTGAAGCTTTCTTT.

The chain employs TRBV12-3 or TRBV12-4 and TRBJ2-7; D unclear. CDR3 length: 12 residues. The V end was cut by 3 bases, the J end by 3 bases, with 6 bases between. The CDR3 loop reads CASSLQLYEQYF. Written as DNA, the CDR3 is TGTGCCAGCAGTTTGCAACTCTACGAGCAGTACTTC.

The count of this clone is one. The chain has TRBV28 and TRBJ1-1; D is unresolved. CDR3 length: 12 residues. Deletions cut 2 bases from V and 4 bases from J, with 5 bases between. Germline CDR1 reads MDHEN; CDR2 reads SYDVKM. DNA of the CDR3: TGTGCCAGCAGTTTAGTCCTCACTGAAGCTTTCTTT. It encodes CASSLVLTEAFF.

The chain combines TRBV30 with TRBJ1-5; perhaps TRBD1 as D (6 bases). From germline, CDR1 is GTSNPN and CDR2 SVGIG (reference sequence). The CDR3 length is 13 residues. Trimming took 5 bases from V and 0 from J, leaving 8 bases between them. The CDR3 nucleotides read TGTGCCTGGGACAGGAATAGCAATCAGCCCCAGCATTTT. Protein product: CAWDRNSNQPQHF.

This chain links TRBV11-2 with TRBJ2-1; no definite D call. CDR1 SGHAT and CDR2 FQNNGV come from the germline V gene. This CDR3 comprises 15 residues. Trimming removed 1 base at V and 5 bases at J, with 12 bases between. DNA of the CDR3: TGTGCCAGCAGCTTAGGGCTAGTGGTACACAATGAGCAGTTCTTC. Translated, it gives CASSLGLVVHNEQFF.

This sequence joins TRBV27 and TRBJ1-2; TRBD1 aligns across 7 bases. V was pared by 5 bases and J by 2 bases, with 8 bases of the junction left unmatched. The germline V gene encodes CDR1 MNHEY and CDR2 SMNVEV (reference sequence). The CDR3 spans 15 residues. CDR3: CASSGLGQQNYGYTF. Written as DNA, the CDR3 is TGTGCCAGCAGTGGGTTGGGACAGCAGAACTATGGCTACACCTTC.

The chain employs TRBV30 and TRBJ1-6, with TRBD1 matching 10 bases. The V gene's germline CDR1 is GTSNPN and CDR2 SVGIG (reference sequence). Losses at the gene ends were 0 bases for V and 10 bases for J; bases not matched to a gene: 6. The CDR3 contains 15 residues. The CDR3 protein is CAWSVRQGAGSPLHF. The CDR3 region has the DNA TGTGCCTGGAGTGTACGACAGGGGGCTGGGTCACCCCTCCACTTT.

This chain links TRBV29-1 with TRBJ1-2, with 11 bases lining up with TRBD1. This CDR3 has 15 amino acids. CDR1 SQVTM and CDR2 ANQGSEA come from the germline V gene. V dropped 6 bases and J dropped 8; count of bases not matched to a gene: 14. The chain's CDR3 is CSVWTGGISPGGYTF. CDR3 coding DNA: TGCAGCGTGTGGACAGGGGGCATATCCCCTGGAGGCTACACCTTC. The full variable domain, in which reference TRBV29-1 and TRBJ1-2 provide the parts outside the CDR3, is SAVISQKPSRDICQRGTSLTIQCQVDSQVTMMFWYRQQPGQSLTLIATANQGSEATYESGFVIDKFPISRPNLTFSTLTVSNMSPEDSSIYLCSVWTGGISPGGYTFGSGTRLTVV.

The genes are TRBV3-1 (or the pseudogene TRBV3-2) and TRBJ1-1; unclear D gene. From germline, CDR1 is LGHDT and CDR2 YNNKEL (reference sequence). V was pared by 2 bases and J by 1 base, with 14 bases between. The CDR3 has 16 residues. In DNA, the CDR3 is TGTGCCAGCAGCCAACGGGAAGTCGCCCCGAACACTGAAGCTTTCTTT. It is translated as CASSQREVAPNTEAFF.

The rearrangement uses TRBV5-1 and TRBJ1-4; 9 bases agree with TRBD1. Germline V gene lookup returns CDR1 SGHRS and CDR2 YFSETQ. The CDR3 is 15 amino acids. J lost 4 bases, V lost 3 bases, and 4 bases had no gene match. The CDR3 is CASSWGDRDNEKLFF. CDR3 nucleotides: TGCGCCAGCAGCTGGGGGGACAGGGATAATGAAAAACTGTTTTTT.

The V and J genes are TRBV7-2 and TRBJ1-2, with TRBD1 matching 10 bases. Germline assignment: CDR1 SGHTA and CDR2 FQGNSA. CDR3 length: 17 amino acids. Trimming at V came to 0 bases and at J to 8 bases, leaving 12 bases not matched to a gene. The DNA of the CDR3 is TGTGCCAGCAGCTTAGCGTTGTGGGGGGGACAGGGGAAAGGCTACACCTTC. The encoded protein is CASSLALWGGQGKGYTF. The full variable domain, its missing parts supplied by reference TRBV7-2 and TRBJ1-2, is GAGVSQSPSNKVTEKGKDVELRCDPISGHTALYWYRQSLGQGLEFLIYFQGNSAPDKSGLPSDRFSAERTGGSVSTLTIQRTQQEDSAVYLCASSLALWGGQGKGYTFGSGTRLTVV.